This TCR beta chain was profiled in a study of blood T cell repertoires in COVID-19. The overall study: Both acute and convalescent COVID-19 samples were obtained from the United States, Italy and Spain. In each case, the material was cDNA or gDNA derived from T cells, B-cell-depleted T cells, or PBMCs.

Germline V lookup: CDR1 LNHNV, CDR2 YYDKDF (reference sequence). The CDR3 has 15 amino acids. V lost 1 base and J lost 4, with 14 bases in between. This table comes from immunoSEQ multiplex PCR, and its TCRdb copy is limited to in-frame clones, with some not included. The sample consists of 100,000 to 150,000 clones, about 70% of them appearing once. The TCR comes from a man aged 55 to 70 with acute or convalescent COVID-19. Sequencing was performed on peripheral blood. V usage is TRBV15 and J usage is TRBJ2-7; D possibly corresponds to TRBD2 (7 bases). The CDR3 region is CATSRARGAAYEQYF. Here the CDR3 DNA reads TGTGCCACCAGCAGAGCTCGGGGGGCTGCGTACGAGCAGTACTTC.